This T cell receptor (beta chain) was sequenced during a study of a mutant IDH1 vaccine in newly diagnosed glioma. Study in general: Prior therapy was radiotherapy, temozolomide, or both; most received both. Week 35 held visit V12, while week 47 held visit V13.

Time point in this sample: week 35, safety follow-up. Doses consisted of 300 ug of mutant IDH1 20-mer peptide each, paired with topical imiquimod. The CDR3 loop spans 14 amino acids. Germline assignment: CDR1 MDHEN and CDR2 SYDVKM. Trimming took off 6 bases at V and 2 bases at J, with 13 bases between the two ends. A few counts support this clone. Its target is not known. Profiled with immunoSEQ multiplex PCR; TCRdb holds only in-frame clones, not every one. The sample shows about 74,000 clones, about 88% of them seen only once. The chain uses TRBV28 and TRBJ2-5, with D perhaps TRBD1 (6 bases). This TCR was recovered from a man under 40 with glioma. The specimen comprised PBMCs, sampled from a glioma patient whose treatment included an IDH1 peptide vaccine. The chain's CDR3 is CASSRTGIQETQYF. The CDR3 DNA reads TGTGCCAGCAGCCGAACAGGGATACAAGAGACCCAGTACTTC.